This TCR beta chain stems from a study of blood T cells in healthy people across ages. Study-wide results and caveats: A strong correlation between TCR beta diversity and naive T cell percentage was seen. One million T cells yielded diversity estimates that were considered underestimates.

This clonotype was seen ten or more times. Its antigen is currently unknown. This CDR3 has 15 amino acids. V lost 3 bases, J lost 7 bases, and 16 bases lay in between. Germline loops: CDR1 KGHSH, CDR2 LQKENI. The donors, healthy Caucasians from Russia, were aged 6 to 90. At least 5 micrograms of total RNA were extracted per sample. Using a J-beta primer mix together with a sample-barcoded 5' primer, a second PCR was run for 7 to 11 cycles. One entry per CDR3 protein, called by TCRdb with MiXCR from the 5' RACE reads. The sample consists of 600,000 to 800,000 distinct CDR3 sequences, about 50% of them appearing once.

Specimen: blood. V gene TRBV18 combines with J gene TRBJ2-1; D is perhaps TRBD1 or TRBD2 (6 bases each). This clonotype originated in an elderly woman in good health. The CDR3 DNA sequence: TGTGCCAGCTCACCTAACGGGGGCGAGGGGAATGAGCAGTTCTTC. Residues: CASSPNGGEGNEQFF.